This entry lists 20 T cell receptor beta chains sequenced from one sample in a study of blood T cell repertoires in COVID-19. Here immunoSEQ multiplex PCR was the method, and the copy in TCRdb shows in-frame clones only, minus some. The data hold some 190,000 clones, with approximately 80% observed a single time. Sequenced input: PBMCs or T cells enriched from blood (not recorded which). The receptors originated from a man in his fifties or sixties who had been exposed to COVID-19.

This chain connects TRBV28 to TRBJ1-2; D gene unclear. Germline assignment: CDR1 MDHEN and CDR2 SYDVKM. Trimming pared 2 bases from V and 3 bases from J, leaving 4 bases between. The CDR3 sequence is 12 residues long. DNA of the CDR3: TGTGCCAGCAGTTTAGTAGACTATGGCTACACCTTC. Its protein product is CASSLVDYGYTF.

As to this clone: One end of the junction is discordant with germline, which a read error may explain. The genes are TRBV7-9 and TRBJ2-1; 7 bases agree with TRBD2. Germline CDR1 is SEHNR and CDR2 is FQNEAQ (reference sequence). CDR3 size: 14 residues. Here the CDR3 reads CASILGGSENEQFF. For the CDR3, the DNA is TGTGCCAGCATCTTAGGCGGGAGTGAGAATGAGCAGTTCTTC.

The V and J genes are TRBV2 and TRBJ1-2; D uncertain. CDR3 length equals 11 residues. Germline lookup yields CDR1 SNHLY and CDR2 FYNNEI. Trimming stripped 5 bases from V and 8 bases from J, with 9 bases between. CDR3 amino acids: CASSTTRGYTF. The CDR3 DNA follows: TGTGCCAGCAGTACGACTCGGGGCTACACCTTC.

In nucleotides, the CDR3 is TGTGCCAGCAGCCCTCTAGCGGGAGCCCCAGATACGCAGTATTTT. This translates into CASSPLAGAPDTQYF. The gene calls are TRBV14 and TRBJ2-3; 10 nucleotides agree with TRBD2. The CDR3 length is 15 residues. CDR1 SGHDN and CDR2 FVKESK come from the germline V gene. V shed 4 bases, J shed 4 bases, and the junction held 5 bases outside the gene matches. The whole variable domain, filled in from reference TRBV14 and TRBJ2-3, reads EAGVTQFPSHSVIEKGQTVTLRCDPISGHDNLYWYRRVMGKEIKFLLHFVKESKQDESGMPNNRFLAERTGGTYSTLKVQPAELEDSGVYFCASSPLAGAPDTQYFGPGTRLTVL.

The CDR3 DNA is TGTGCCAGCAGCTTAGCTCCGTCAGATCATGAAAAACTGTTTTTT. Protein sequence: CASSLAPSDHEKLFF. The chain joins TRBV7-2 to TRBJ1-4; D is unclear. The germline V and J ends were trimmed by 0 bases and 6 bases, with 11 bases remaining between them. This CDR3 contains 15 residues. Germline values: CDR1 SGHTA, CDR2 FQGNSA.

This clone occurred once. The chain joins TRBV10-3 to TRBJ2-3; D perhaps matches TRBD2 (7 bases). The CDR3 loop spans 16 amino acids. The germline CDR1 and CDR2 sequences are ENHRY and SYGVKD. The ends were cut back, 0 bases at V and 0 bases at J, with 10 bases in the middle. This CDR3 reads CAISESRGGSTDTQYF. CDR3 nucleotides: TGTGCCATCAGTGAGTCTCGCGGGGGCAGCACAGATACGCAGTATTTT.

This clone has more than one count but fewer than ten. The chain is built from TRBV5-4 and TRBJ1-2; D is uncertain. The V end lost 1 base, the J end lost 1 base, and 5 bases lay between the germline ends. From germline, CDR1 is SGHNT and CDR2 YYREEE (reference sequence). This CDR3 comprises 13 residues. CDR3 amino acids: CASSLRDNYGYTF. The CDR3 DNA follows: TGTGCCAGCAGCTTGCGGGATAACTATGGCTACACCTTC.

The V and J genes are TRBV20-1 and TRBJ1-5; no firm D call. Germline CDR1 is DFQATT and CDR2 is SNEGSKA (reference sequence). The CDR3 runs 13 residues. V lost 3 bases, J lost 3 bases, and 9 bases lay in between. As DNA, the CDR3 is TGCAGTGCTAGTGGCCAGATCAATCAGCCCCAGCATTTT. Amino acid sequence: CSASGQINQPQHF.

The CDR3, as DNA: TGCAGCGTTGACGGATTGGGGCCTGAGCAGTTCTTC. Amino acids: CSVDGLGPEQFF. The chain uses TRBV29-1 and TRBJ2-1; D may be TRBD1 (5 bases). CDR3 size: 12 residues. The germline CDR1 and CDR2 sequences are SQVTM and ANQGSEA. Trimming took 3 bases from V and 9 from J, leaving 12 bases between them.

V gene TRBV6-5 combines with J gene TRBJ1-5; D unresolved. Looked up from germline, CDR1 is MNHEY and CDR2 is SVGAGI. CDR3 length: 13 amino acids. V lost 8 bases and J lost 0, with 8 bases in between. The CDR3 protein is CASGGYSNQPQHF. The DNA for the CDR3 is TGTGCCAGCGGCGGATATAGCAATCAGCCCCAGCATTTT.

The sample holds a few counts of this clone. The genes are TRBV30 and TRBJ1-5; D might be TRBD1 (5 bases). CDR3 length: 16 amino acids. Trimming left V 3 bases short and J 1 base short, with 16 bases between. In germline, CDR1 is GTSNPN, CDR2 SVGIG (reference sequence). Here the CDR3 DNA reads TGTGCCTGGAGGCCCGCGGGGTCAGGGAGCAATCAGCCCCAGCATTTT. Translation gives CAWRPAGSGSNQPQHF.

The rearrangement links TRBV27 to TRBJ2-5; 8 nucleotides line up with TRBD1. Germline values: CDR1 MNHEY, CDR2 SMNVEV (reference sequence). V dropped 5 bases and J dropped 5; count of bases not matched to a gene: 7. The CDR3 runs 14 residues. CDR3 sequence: CASSLGTGGETQYF. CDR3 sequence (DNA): TGTGCCAGCAGTCTCGGGACAGGAGGTGAGACCCAGTACTTC.

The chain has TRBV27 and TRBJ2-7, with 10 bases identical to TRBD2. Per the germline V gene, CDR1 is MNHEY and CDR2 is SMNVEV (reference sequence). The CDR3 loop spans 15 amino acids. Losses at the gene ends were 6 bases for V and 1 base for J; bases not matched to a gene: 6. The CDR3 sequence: CASRIGLAASYEQYF. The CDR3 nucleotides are TGTGCCAGCAGAATAGGACTAGCGGCTTCCTACGAGCAGTACTTC.

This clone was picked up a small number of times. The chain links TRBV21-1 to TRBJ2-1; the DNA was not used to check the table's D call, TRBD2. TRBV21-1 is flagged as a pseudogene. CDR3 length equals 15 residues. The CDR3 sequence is CARSLPGLTYNEQFF. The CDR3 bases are TGTGCCAGAAGTCTCCCGGGACTAACCTACAATGAGCAGTTCTTC.

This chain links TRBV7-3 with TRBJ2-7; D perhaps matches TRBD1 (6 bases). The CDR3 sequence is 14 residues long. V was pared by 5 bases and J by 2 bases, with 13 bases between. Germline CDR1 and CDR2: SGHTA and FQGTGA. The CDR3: CASSPSRGPYEQYF. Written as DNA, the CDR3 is TGTGCCAGCAGCCCCAGCAGGGGACCCTACGAGCAGTACTTC.

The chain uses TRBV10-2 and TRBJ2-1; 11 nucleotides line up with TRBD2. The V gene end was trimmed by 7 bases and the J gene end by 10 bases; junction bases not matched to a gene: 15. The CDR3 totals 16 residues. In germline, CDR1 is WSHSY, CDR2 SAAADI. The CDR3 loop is CASTGLLAGGPGEQFF. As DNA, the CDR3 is TGCGCCAGCACGGGGTTGCTAGCGGGAGGCCCCGGAGAGCAGTTCTTC.

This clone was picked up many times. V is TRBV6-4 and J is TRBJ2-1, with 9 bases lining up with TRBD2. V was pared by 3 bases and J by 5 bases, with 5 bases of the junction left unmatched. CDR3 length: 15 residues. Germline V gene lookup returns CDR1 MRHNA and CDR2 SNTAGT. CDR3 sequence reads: CASSESTSGNNEQFF. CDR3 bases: TGTGCCAGCAGTGAATCGACTAGCGGCAACAATGAGCAGTTCTTC.

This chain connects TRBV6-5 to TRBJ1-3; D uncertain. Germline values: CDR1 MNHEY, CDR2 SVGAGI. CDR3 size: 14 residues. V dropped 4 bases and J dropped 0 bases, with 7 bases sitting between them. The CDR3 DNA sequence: TGTGCCAGCAGTTTCTCAGCCTCTGGAAACACCATATATTTT. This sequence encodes CASSFSASGNTIYF.

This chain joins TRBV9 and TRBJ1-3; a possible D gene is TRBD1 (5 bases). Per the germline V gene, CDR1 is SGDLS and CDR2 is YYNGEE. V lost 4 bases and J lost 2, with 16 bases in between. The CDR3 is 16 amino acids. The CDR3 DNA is TGTGCCAGCAGCCCAGATCAGGGATTAGCTGGAAACACCATATATTTT. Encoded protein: CASSPDQGLAGNTIYF. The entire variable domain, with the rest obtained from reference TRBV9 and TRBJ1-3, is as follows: DSGVTQTPKHLITATGQRVTLRCSPRSGDLSVYWYQQSLDQGLQFLIQYYNGEERAKGNILERFSAQQFPDLHSELNLSSLELGDSALYFCASSPDQGLAGNTIYFGEGSWLTVV.

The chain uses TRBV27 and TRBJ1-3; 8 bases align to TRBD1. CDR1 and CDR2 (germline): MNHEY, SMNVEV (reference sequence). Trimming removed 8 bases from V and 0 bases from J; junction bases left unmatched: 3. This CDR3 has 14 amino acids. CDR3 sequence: CASRGTGSGNTIYF. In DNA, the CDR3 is TGTGCCAGCCGCGGGACAGGCTCTGGAAACACCATATATTTT.